Below are 8 T cell receptor beta chains sequenced from a single sample in a study of blood T cell repertoires in COVID-19. Data came from immunoSEQ multiplex PCR; TCRdb stores just in-frame clones and leaves some out. The sample lists tens of thousands of clones, roughly 86% occurring once. Sequencing was carried out using peripheral blood. The origin of the receptors is a woman at least 80 years old in a cohort sampled during active or convalescent COVID-19.

This clone appeared once. This chain links TRBV27 with TRBJ1-5; D is unresolved. Trimming stripped 6 bases from V and 0 bases from J, with 9 bases between. The CDR3 extends over 14 amino acids. Germline CDR1 MNHEY, CDR2 SMNVEV (reference sequence). The CDR3 coding sequence is TGTGCCAGCAGACGGGAGTATAGCAATCAGCCCCAGCATTTT. Its translation is CASRREYSNQPQHF.

The rearrangement uses TRBV27 and TRBJ1-2, with 7 bases identical to TRBD1. The CDR3 is made up of 13 amino acids. Germline V gene lookup returns CDR1 MNHEY and CDR2 SMNVEV (reference sequence). V was clipped by 5 bases and J by 4 bases; unmatched bases: 4. The CDR3 bases are TGTGCCAGCAGTAGACAGGGCATCTATGGCTACACCTTC. This translates into CASSRQGIYGYTF.

This chain joins TRBV19 and TRBJ1-2; 9 nucleotides agree with TRBD1. J lost 2 bases, V lost 5 bases, and 6 bases had no gene match. CDR3 length equals 15 residues. Germline V gene lookup returns CDR1 LNHDA and CDR2 SQIVND (reference sequence). The CDR3 here is CASSRRQGGNYGYTF. In DNA form, the CDR3 reads TGTGCCAGTAGTCGGAGACAGGGGGGCAACTATGGCTACACCTTC.

The chain carries TRBV21-1 and TRBJ1-5. TRBV21-1 represents a pseudogene. CDR3 length equals 18 residues. CDR3 bases: TGTGCCAGCAGGGAAGGAGGGCTGGACCTACTTAGCAATCAGCCCCAGCATTTT. Its translation is CASREGGLDLLSNQPQHF.

J is TRBJ1-4 and V is TRBV27; the match to TRBD1 covers 9 bases. This CDR3 comprises 17 residues. CDR1 is MNHEY and CDR2 is SMNVEV in the germline V gene (reference sequence). J was trimmed by 7 bases and V by 2 bases; bases with no gene match: 11. CDR3 sequence: CASSLRFPGQGFEKLFF. The CDR3 region has the DNA TGTGCCAGCAGTTTAAGGTTTCCCGGACAGGGGTTTGAAAAACTGTTTTTT.

The rearrangement joins TRBV21-1 to TRBJ1-6. TRBV21-1 corresponds to a pseudogene. CDR3 length: 19 residues. The CDR3 sequence: CASSKGSVEGLTYNSPLHF. The CDR3 DNA reads as TGTGCCAGCAGCAAAGGATCGGTGGAGGGACTTACCTATAATTCACCCCTCCACTTT.

This rearrangement joins TRBV7-3 to TRBJ2-3; unclear D gene. The CDR3 is 13 residues long. CDR1 SGHTA and CDR2 FQGTGA come from the germline V gene. Trimming shortened V by 3 bases and J by 2 bases, and 6 bases separated the two germline ends. The CDR3 loop reads CASSFGATDTQYF. In DNA form, the CDR3 reads TGTGCCAGCAGCTTTGGAGCCACAGATACGCAGTATTTT. Drawing the rest from reference TRBV7-3 and TRBJ2-3, the complete variable domain is GAGVSQTPSNKVTEKGKYVELRCDPISGHTALYWYRQSLGQGPEFLIYFQGTGAADDSGLPNDRFFAVRPEGSVSTLKIQRTERGDSAVYLCASSFGATDTQYFGPGTRLTVL.

This chain links TRBV5-4 with TRBJ2-5; D unresolved. The germline V and J ends were trimmed by 1 base and 1 base, with 5 bases remaining between them. In germline, CDR1 is SGHNT, CDR2 YYREEE (reference sequence). The CDR3 consists of 13 residues. The CDR3 DNA reads TGTGCCAGCAGCTTGCTCTTCCAAGAGACCCAGTACTTC. Encoded protein: CASSLLFQETQYF.